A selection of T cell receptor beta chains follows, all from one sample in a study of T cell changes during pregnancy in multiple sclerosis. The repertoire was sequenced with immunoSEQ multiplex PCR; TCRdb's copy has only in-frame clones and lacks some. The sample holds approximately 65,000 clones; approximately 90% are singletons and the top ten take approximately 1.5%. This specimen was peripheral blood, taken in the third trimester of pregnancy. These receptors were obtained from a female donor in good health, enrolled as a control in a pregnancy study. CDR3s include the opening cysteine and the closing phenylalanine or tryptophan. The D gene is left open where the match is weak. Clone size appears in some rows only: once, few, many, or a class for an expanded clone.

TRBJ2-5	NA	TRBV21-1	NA	TGTGCCAGCAGCTATAACGCGACTAGCGGGGGTGGAGAGACCCAGTACTTC	CASSYNATSGGGETQYF
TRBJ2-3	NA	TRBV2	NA	TGTGCCAGCAGCGGCCGGGGGACAGATACGCAGTATTTT	CASSGRGTDTQYF
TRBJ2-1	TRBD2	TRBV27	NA	TGTGCCAGCAGTTTATCCGGGGGGACCTACAATGAGCAGTTCTTC	CASSLSGGTYNEQFF
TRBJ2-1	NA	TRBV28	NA	TGTGCCAGCAGTTTAGAGGGTAGCTCCTTCTTC	CASSLEGSSFF
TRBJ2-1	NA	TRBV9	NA	TGTGCCAGCAGCGTAGTTCCAGGGCTTGAGCAGTTCTTC	CASSVVPGLEQFF
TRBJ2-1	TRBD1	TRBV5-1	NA	TGCGCCAGCAGCTTAGCAAGACAGGGACCTGAGCAGTTCTTC	CASSLARQGPEQFF
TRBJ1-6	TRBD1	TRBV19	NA	TGTGCCAGTAGCCCGGGACAGTATAATTCACCCCTCCACTTT	CASSPGQYNSPLHF
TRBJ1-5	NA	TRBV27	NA	TGTGCCAGCAGTCCCGGGGTCTATCAGCCCCAGCATTTT	CASSPGVYQPQHF
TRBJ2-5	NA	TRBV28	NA	TGTGCCAGCAGTTTCGCGGGGTGGAAAGAGACCCAGTACTTC	CASSFAGWKETQYF
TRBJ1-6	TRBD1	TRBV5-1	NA	TGCGCCAGCAGCTTAGGGACAGGGGATTCACCCCTCCACTTT	CASSLGTGDSPLHF
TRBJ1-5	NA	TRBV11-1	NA	TGTGCCAGCAGCTCAGGACAGTCTAGCAATCAGCCCCAGCATTTT	CASSSGQSSNQPQHF
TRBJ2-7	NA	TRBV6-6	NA	TGTGCCAGCAGTTACTCGGACAGCATCTACGAGCAGTACTTC	CASSYSDSIYEQYF
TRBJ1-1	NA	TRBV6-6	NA	TGTGCCAGCACTCAAACTCCCCGGGGCACTGAAGCTTTCTTT	CASTQTPRGTEAFF
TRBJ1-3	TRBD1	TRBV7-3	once	TGTGCCAGCAGCTCGACAGGGAATGCTGGAAACACCATATATTTT	CASSSTGNAGNTIYF
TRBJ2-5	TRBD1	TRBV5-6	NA	TGTGCCAGCAGCTTAGGACAGGGGGGTCAAGAGACCCAGTACTTC	CASSLGQGGQETQYF
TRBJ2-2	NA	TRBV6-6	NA	TGTGCCAGCAGCCAGTACGGGGAGCTGTTTTTT	CASSQYGELFF
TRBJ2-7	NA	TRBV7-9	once	TGTGCCTCCCGACTAGACCTTAAGCAGTACTTC	CASRLDLKQYF
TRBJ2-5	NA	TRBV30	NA	TGTGCCTGGAGGGAGATGGAGACCCAGTACTTC	CAWREMETQYF
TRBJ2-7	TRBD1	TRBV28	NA	TGTGCCAGCAGTCCGATCCGGGACAGTTTCTACGAGCAGTACTTC	CASSPIRDSFYEQYF
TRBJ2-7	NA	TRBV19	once	TGTGCCAGTAGTTCCAGCTACGAGCAGTACTTC	CASSSSYEQYF
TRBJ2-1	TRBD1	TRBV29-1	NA	TGCAGCGTTACAGGGGTCGGTGAGCAGTTCTTC	CSVTGVGEQFF